A selection of T cell receptor beta chains follows, all from one sample in a study of chemoradiotherapy in HPV16-positive cancers. The protocol was immunoSEQ multiplex PCR, while the TCRdb copy is restricted to in-frame clones and leaves out a portion. Seen here are more than 10,000 clones, approximately 80% observed once, and the top ten hold about 1.5%. Sampling took place from a patient who underwent chemoradiotherapy. These receptors all stem from a human donor with HPV-associated anogenital cancer. Both conserved end residues are part of each CDR3. Fields, in order: clone size, J gene, V gene, CDR3 protein. Clone size is stated in some rows and not others, as once, few, many or a class when expanded.

>few|TRBJ1-6|TRBV19
CASMAPETYSPLHF
>NA|TRBJ1-1|TRBV7-8
CASSLAAALEALTEAFF
>few|TRBJ2-1|TRBV4-2
CASSPLGEYYNEQFF
>NA|TRBJ1-2|TRBV5-4
CASSTGSRAPYGYTF
>NA|TRBJ2-1|TRBV7-2
CASRSGGPMNEQFF
>NA|TRBJ2-2|TRBV5-1
CASSLGGGTGELFF
>NA|TRBJ2-1|TRBV4-3
CASSQAGAPGQGANEQFF
>once|TRBJ2-7|TRBV4-3
CASSQDRRGGAAREQYF
>once|TRBJ2-6|TRBV27
CASSPTGANVLTF
>NA|TRBJ1-5|TRBV4-1
CASSDRGLGGNQPQHF
>NA|TRBJ1-3|TRBV18
CASSPQQGENTIYF
>NA|TRBJ2-1|TRBV4-2
CASSQELAGRNEQFF
>NA|TRBJ1-2|TRBV7-6
CASSLGQFYGYTF
>NA|TRBJ2-1|TRBV5-4
CASSTTSVLYNEQFF
>NA|TRBJ1-1|TRBV30
CAWTQEGTSAFF
>once|TRBJ2-2|TRBV7-2
CASSFAGTSISGELFF
>NA|TRBJ1-3|TRBV15
CATSRGYGNTIYF
>NA|TRBJ1-3|TRBV5-1
CASSLGPQGNTIYF
>NA|TRBJ2-3|TRBV5-1
CASSREGRPGQYF
>NA|TRBJ2-7|TRBV6-1
CASKLQGASYEQYF
>NA|TRBJ1-2|TRBV9
CASSVAGTGRGYTF
>NA|TRBJ1-5|TRBV19
CASSRWGSNQPQHF
>NA|TRBJ2-3|TRBV6-5
CASSRSSVPDTQYF
>NA|TRBJ2-2|TRBV4-3
CASSQDPRVRPGELFF
>NA|TRBJ1-5|TRBV2
CASREGGQGNQPQHF
>NA|TRBJ1-2|TRBV2
CASSEWGNYGYTF
>once|TRBJ2-1|TRBV7-2
CASSPRTSGANEQFF
>NA|TRBJ2-5|TRBV5-1
CASSIYGGVQETQYF
>few|TRBJ1-4|TRBV9
CASSGTGTNEKLFF
>NA|TRBJ1-5|TRBV7-9
CASSLSGSNNQPQHF
>NA|TRBJ1-2|TRBV5-5
CASSPDRSGYTF
>NA|TRBJ2-5|TRBV4-3
CASSQGRGETQYF
>NA|TRBJ1-2|TRBV7-2
CASSLLRQNYGYTF
>NA|TRBJ2-7|TRBV5-6
CASSLFSTGFWRF
>NA|TRBJ2-2|TRBV25-1
CASSFPGGLDGELFF